This is a list of T cell receptor beta chains from one sample in a study of beta chain features in type 1 diabetes. Measured with immunoSEQ multiplex PCR; TCRdb has only the in-frame clones, and not every one. The repertoire holds fewer than 900,000 clones, 15% to 20% seen once, with 0.02% to 0.03% in the top ten. Sequences were obtained from naive CD4+ T cells from blood. The receptors shown here come from a woman aged 18 to 35 in good health. Both conserved end residues are part of each CDR3. The D gene is left open where the match is weak. For some rows the clone size is stated as once, few or many, or as a class when expanded; others skip it.

J gene: TRBJ2-7; V gene: TRBV7-2; D gene: TRBD2; clone size: few; CDR3 DNA: TGTGCCAGCAGCTTAGGAAGCGGGATCTCCTACGAGCAGTACTTC; CDR3 protein: CASSLGSGISYEQYF
J gene: TRBJ2-7; V gene: TRBV6-1; D gene: -; clone size: few; CDR3 DNA: TGTGCCAGCAGTGAAATGGCAGGGCTCTACGAGCAGTACTTC; CDR3 protein: CASSEMAGLYEQYF
J gene: TRBJ2-7; V gene: TRBV11-2; D gene: TRBD2; clone size: -; CDR3 DNA: TGTGCCAGCAGCGGGAACCGCGGGAGCTCCTACGAGCAGTACTTC; CDR3 protein: CASSGNRGSSYEQYF
J gene: TRBJ2-3; V gene: TRBV9; D gene: -; clone size: few; CDR3 DNA: TGTGCCAGCAGCGTGGGAGCTAGCACAGATACGCAGTATTTT; CDR3 protein: CASSVGASTDTQYF
J gene: TRBJ1-1; V gene: TRBV6-1; D gene: TRBD1; clone size: -; CDR3 DNA: TGTGCCAGCAAGGACAGGATGAACACTGAAGCTTTCTTT; CDR3 protein: CASKDRMNTEAFF
J gene: TRBJ1-1; V gene: TRBV7-2; D gene: -; clone size: few; CDR3 DNA: TGTGCCAGCAGCTTGGCCTCAGGCAGGGGAAGGAACACTGAAGCTTTCTTT; CDR3 protein: CASSLASGRGRNTEAFF
J gene: TRBJ1-1; V gene: TRBV2; D gene: TRBD1; clone size: few; CDR3 DNA: TGTGCCGGTCACAGGGGGTTTATGAACACTGAAGCTTTCTTT; CDR3 protein: CAGHRGFMNTEAFF
J gene: TRBJ2-1; V gene: TRBV13; D gene: TRBD2; clone size: -; CDR3 DNA: TGTGCCAGCAGCCTGCCCGGGACTAGCGGGAGCTCCTACAATGAGCAGTTCTTC; CDR3 protein: CASSLPGTSGSSYNEQFF
J gene: TRBJ2-7; V gene: TRBV18; D gene: -; clone size: -; CDR3 DNA: TGTGCCAGCTCATTAGACAGTGAGCTGCTCGAGCAGTACTTC; CDR3 protein: CASSLDSELLEQYF
J gene: TRBJ2-3; V gene: TRBV11-3; D gene: TRBD2; clone size: few; CDR3 DNA: TGTGCCAGCAGTCAGCGGGATCCAGATACGCAGTATTTT; CDR3 protein: CASSQRDPDTQYF
J gene: TRBJ2-1; V gene: TRBV4-3; D gene: -; clone size: -; CDR3 DNA: TGCGCCAGCAGCCCGAGAGCGCGGAGCTCCTACAATGAGCAGTTCTTC; CDR3 protein: CASSPRARSSYNEQFF
J gene: TRBJ2-3; V gene: TRBV7-3; D gene: -; clone size: -; CDR3 DNA: TGTGCCAGCAGCCACCGCACCGACCGTTGGGTGGTAGATACGCAGTATTTT; CDR3 protein: CASSHRTDRWVVDTQYF
J gene: TRBJ2-1; V gene: TRBV4-2; D gene: TRBD2; clone size: few; CDR3 DNA: TGTGCCAGCAGCCTTGGGACTAGCGGGCTGTACAATGAGCAGTTCTTC; CDR3 protein: CASSLGTSGLYNEQFF
J gene: TRBJ1-4; V gene: TRBV28; D gene: TRBD1; clone size: once; CDR3 DNA: TGTGCCAGCAGCCCCGAAGGACAGGGGATTTCTTACGCTGAAAAACTGTTTTTT; CDR3 protein: CASSPEGQGISYAEKLFF
J gene: TRBJ1-1; V gene: TRBV29-1; D gene: -; clone size: -; CDR3 DNA: TGCAGCGTCGTATTACCAAGGCCGAACACTGAAGCTTTCTTT; CDR3 protein: CSVVLPRPNTEAFF
J gene: TRBJ2-1; V gene: TRBV7-2; D gene: -; clone size: -; CDR3 DNA: TGTGCCAGCAGCCCGGACAGAAATGAGCAGTTCTTC; CDR3 protein: CASSPDRNEQFF
J gene: TRBJ2-3; V gene: TRBV18; D gene: -; clone size: -; CDR3 DNA: TGTGCCAGCTCACCAGCGGCAGGAGCAGATACGCAGTATTTT; CDR3 protein: CASSPAAGADTQYF
J gene: TRBJ2-1; V gene: TRBV10-3; D gene: TRBD2; clone size: few; CDR3 DNA: TGTGCCATCAGCGAAACTAGCGGTATGTCCTACAATGAGCAGTTCTTC; CDR3 protein: CAISETSGMSYNEQFF
J gene: TRBJ2-7; V gene: TRBV7-3; D gene: -; clone size: few; CDR3 DNA: TGTGCCAGCAGCAAAGACAGGAGGGGCGAGCAGTACTTC; CDR3 protein: CASSKDRRGEQYF
J gene: TRBJ1-1; V gene: TRBV7-9; D gene: -; clone size: few; CDR3 DNA: TGTGCCAGCAACCTGGGGTTCGAGGGCACTGAAGCTTTCTTT; CDR3 protein: CASNLGFEGTEAFF
J gene: TRBJ2-5; V gene: TRBV9; D gene: -; clone size: -; CDR3 DNA: TGTGCCAGCAGCGTAGCGGGGAGTCCGAAAGAGACCCAGTACTTC; CDR3 protein: CASSVAGSPKETQYF
J gene: TRBJ2-2; V gene: TRBV5-1; D gene: -; clone size: few; CDR3 DNA: TGCGCCAGCAGCTTGGCCGGACAGAACACCGGGGAGCTGTTTTTT; CDR3 protein: CASSLAGQNTGELFF
J gene: TRBJ2-7; V gene: TRBV6-1; D gene: TRBD2; clone size: few; CDR3 DNA: TGTGCCAGCAGTGATGTAGCGGGAGCTTCCTACGAGCAGTACTTC; CDR3 protein: CASSDVAGASYEQYF
J gene: TRBJ2-7; V gene: TRBV14; D gene: -; clone size: few; CDR3 DNA: TGTGCCAGCAGCCAAGATTTGCACAGGAACGAGCAGTACTTC; CDR3 protein: CASSQDLHRNEQYF
J gene: TRBJ1-1; V gene: TRBV5-1; D gene: -; clone size: -; CDR3 DNA: TGCGCCAGCAGCTTGGTGACAGGATCGAACACTGAAGCTTTCTTT; CDR3 protein: CASSLVTGSNTEAFF
J gene: TRBJ2-6; V gene: TRBV9; D gene: TRBD1; clone size: -; CDR3 DNA: TGTGCCAGCAGCGCGAAGACAGGGGTCTTCTCTGGGGCCAACGTCCTGACTTTC; CDR3 protein: CASSAKTGVFSGANVLTF
J gene: TRBJ2-7; V gene: TRBV28; D gene: TRBD1; clone size: -; CDR3 DNA: TGTGCCAGCAGTTGGGACAGCTACGAGCAGTACTTC; CDR3 protein: CASSWDSYEQYF
J gene: TRBJ2-1; V gene: TRBV2; D gene: -; clone size: few; CDR3 DNA: TGTGCCAGCAGGCAGGCGGCTGAGCAGTTCTTC; CDR3 protein: CASRQAAEQFF
J gene: TRBJ2-2; V gene: TRBV2; D gene: TRBD2; clone size: few; CDR3 DNA: TGTGCCAGCAGTGAAAGGGTAGCGGGAGCCGGTGGGGAGCTGTTTTTT; CDR3 protein: CASSERVAGAGGELFF
J gene: TRBJ2-7; V gene: TRBV5-1; D gene: -; clone size: -; CDR3 DNA: TGCGCCAGCAGCCCACGGATACCCTACGAGCAGTACTTC; CDR3 protein: CASSPRIPYEQYF
J gene: TRBJ1-2; V gene: TRBV25-1; D gene: -; clone size: -; CDR3 DNA: TGTGCCAGCAGTGAATTTACGGGCCCCTACACCTTC; CDR3 protein: CASSEFTGPYTF
J gene: TRBJ2-5; V gene: TRBV11-2; D gene: -; clone size: -; CDR3 DNA: TGTGCCAGCAGCTCTAGGGGCGCCGGGGGCTGGGAGACCCAGTACTTC; CDR3 protein: CASSSRGAGGWETQYF
J gene: TRBJ1-5; V gene: TRBV6-1; D gene: TRBD1; clone size: -; CDR3 DNA: TGTGCCAGCAGTTGGGACAGGGACGGTCAGCCCCAGCATTTT; CDR3 protein: CASSWDRDGQPQHF
J gene: TRBJ1-5; V gene: TRBV4-2; D gene: -; clone size: -; CDR3 DNA: TGTGCCAGCAGCCAAGAGACGGCTATCAATCAGCCCCAGCATTTT; CDR3 protein: CASSQETAINQPQHF
J gene: TRBJ2-2; V gene: TRBV27; D gene: -; clone size: -; CDR3 DNA: TGTGCCAGCACCTCCCTCGGGCAGGGCGCCGGGGAGCTGTTTTTT; CDR3 protein: CASTSLGQGAGELFF
J gene: TRBJ2-1; V gene: TRBV18; D gene: -; clone size: -; CDR3 DNA: TGTGCCAGCTCACCGAAGGGGCAGGTCTCCTACAATGAGCAGTTCTTC; CDR3 protein: CASSPKGQVSYNEQFF
J gene: TRBJ2-1; V gene: TRBV18; D gene: TRBD2; clone size: few; CDR3 DNA: TGTGCCAGCCTCCCGGGACTAGCGGGAGGCGAGCAGTTCTTC; CDR3 protein: CASLPGLAGGEQFF
J gene: TRBJ2-1; V gene: TRBV7-2; D gene: -; clone size: -; CDR3 DNA: TGTGCCAGCAGCTGGGACCGGGCGAATGAGCAGTTCTTC; CDR3 protein: CASSWDRANEQFF
J gene: TRBJ2-7; V gene: TRBV18; D gene: TRBD2; clone size: few; CDR3 DNA: TGTGCCAGTGCTAGCGGAATTACCTACGAGCAGTACTTC; CDR3 protein: CASASGITYEQYF
J gene: TRBJ2-1; V gene: TRBV4-1; D gene: -; clone size: -; CDR3 DNA: TGCGCCAGCAGCCCTCTCCTCCTAGGGAGCTCCTACAATGAGCAGTTCTTC; CDR3 protein: CASSPLLLGSSYNEQFF
J gene: TRBJ2-1; V gene: TRBV9; D gene: -; clone size: few; CDR3 DNA: TGTGCCAGCATCACCATAATACTAGGTTGCAATGAGCAGTTCTTC; CDR3 protein: CASITIILGCNEQFF
J gene: TRBJ2-7; V gene: TRBV4-2; D gene: -; clone size: -; CDR3 DNA: TGTGCCAGCAGCCAAGATAGGGACGAGCAGTACTTC; CDR3 protein: CASSQDRDEQYF
J gene: TRBJ2-1; V gene: TRBV6-5; D gene: -; clone size: few; CDR3 DNA: TGTGCCAGCAGCTCCGGGATTTACAATGAGCAGTTCTTC; CDR3 protein: CASSSGIYNEQFF
J gene: TRBJ2-7; V gene: TRBV27; D gene: -; clone size: -; CDR3 DNA: TGTGCCAGCAGTCACAGGTTTGGGTTTTACGAGCAGTACTTC; CDR3 protein: CASSHRFGFYEQYF
J gene: TRBJ2-7; V gene: TRBV28; D gene: -; clone size: few; CDR3 DNA: TGTGCCAGCACCCAACGGGCAGGGATCGGTTACGAGCAGTACTTC; CDR3 protein: CASTQRAGIGYEQYF
J gene: TRBJ2-5; V gene: TRBV7-9; D gene: -; clone size: few; CDR3 DNA: TGTGCCAGCAGCTTAAAGGGGCGCGGTGAAGAGACCCAGTACTTC; CDR3 protein: CASSLKGRGEETQYF
J gene: TRBJ2-7; V gene: TRBV6-6; D gene: -; clone size: -; CDR3 DNA: TGTGCCAGCAGTGAGACAGGTAACGAGCAGTACTTC; CDR3 protein: CASSETGNEQYF
J gene: TRBJ2-3; V gene: TRBV11-3; D gene: -; clone size: -; CDR3 DNA: TGTGCCAGCAGCTCGATAGAGAGCACAGATACGCAGTATTTT; CDR3 protein: CASSSIESTDTQYF
J gene: TRBJ2-7; V gene: TRBV14; D gene: -; clone size: -; CDR3 DNA: TGTGCCAGCAGCCGACAAATGGGCGCCTACGAGCAGTACTTC; CDR3 protein: CASSRQMGAYEQYF
J gene: TRBJ1-2; V gene: TRBV27; D gene: -; clone size: -; CDR3 DNA: TGTGCCAGCAGCACAGGGATCCGCGTCAGAGGCTACACCTTC; CDR3 protein: CASSTGIRVRGYTF
J gene: TRBJ1-1; V gene: TRBV29-1; D gene: -; clone size: -; CDR3 DNA: TGCAGCGTTTCCAACTCGAACACTGAAGCTTTCTTT; CDR3 protein: CSVSNSNTEAFF
J gene: TRBJ1-5; V gene: TRBV21-1; D gene: -; clone size: few; CDR3 DNA: TGTGCCAGCAGCAGAGACAGGTATAGCAATCAGCCCCAGCATTTT; CDR3 protein: CASSRDRYSNQPQHF